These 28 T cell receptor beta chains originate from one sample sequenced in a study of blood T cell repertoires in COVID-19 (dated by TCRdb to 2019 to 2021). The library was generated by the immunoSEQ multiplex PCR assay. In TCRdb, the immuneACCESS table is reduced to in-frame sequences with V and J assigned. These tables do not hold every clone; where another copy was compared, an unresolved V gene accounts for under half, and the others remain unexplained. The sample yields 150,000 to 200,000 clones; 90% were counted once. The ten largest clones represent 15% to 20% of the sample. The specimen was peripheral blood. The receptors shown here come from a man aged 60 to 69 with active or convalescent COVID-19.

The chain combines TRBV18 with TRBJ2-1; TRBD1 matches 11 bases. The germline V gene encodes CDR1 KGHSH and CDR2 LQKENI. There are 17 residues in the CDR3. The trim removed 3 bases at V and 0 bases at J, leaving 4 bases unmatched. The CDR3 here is CASSPPGTGGSYNEQFF. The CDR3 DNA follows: TGTGCCAGCTCACCTCCCGGGACAGGGGGCTCCTACAATGAGCAGTTCTTC.

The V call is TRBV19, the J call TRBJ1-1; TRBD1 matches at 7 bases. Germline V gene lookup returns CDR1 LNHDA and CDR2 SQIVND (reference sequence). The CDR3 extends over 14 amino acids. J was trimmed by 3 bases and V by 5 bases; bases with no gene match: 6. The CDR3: CASSLGQAYTEAFF. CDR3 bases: TGTGCCAGTAGTTTAGGACAGGCTTACACTGAAGCTTTCTTT. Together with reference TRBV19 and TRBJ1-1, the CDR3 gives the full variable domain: DGGITQSPKYLFRKEGQNVTLSCEQNLNHDAMYWYRQDPGQGLRLIYYSQIVNDFQKGDIAEGYSVSREKKESFPLTVTSAQKNPTAFYLCASSLGQAYTEAFFGQGTRLTVV.

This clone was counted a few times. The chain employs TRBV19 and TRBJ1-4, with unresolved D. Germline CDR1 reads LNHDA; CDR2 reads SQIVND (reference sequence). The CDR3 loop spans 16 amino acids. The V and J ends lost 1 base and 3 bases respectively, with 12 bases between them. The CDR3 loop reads CASSIATTSANEKLFF. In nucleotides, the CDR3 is TGTGCCAGTAGTATAGCCACCACTTCGGCTAATGAAAAACTGTTTTTT. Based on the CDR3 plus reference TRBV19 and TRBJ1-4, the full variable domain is DGGITQSPKYLFRKEGQNVTLSCEQNLNHDAMYWYRQDPGQGLRLIYYSQIVNDFQKGDIAEGYSVSREKKESFPLTVTSAQKNPTAFYLCASSIATTSANEKLFFGSGTQLSVL.

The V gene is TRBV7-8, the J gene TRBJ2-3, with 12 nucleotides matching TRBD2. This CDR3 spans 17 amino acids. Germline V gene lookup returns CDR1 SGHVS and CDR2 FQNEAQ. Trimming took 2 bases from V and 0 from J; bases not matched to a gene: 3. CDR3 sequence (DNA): TGTGCCAGCAGCTTACTAGCGGGGGGGTCTAGCACAGATACGCAGTATTTT. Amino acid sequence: CASSLLAGGSSTDTQYF.

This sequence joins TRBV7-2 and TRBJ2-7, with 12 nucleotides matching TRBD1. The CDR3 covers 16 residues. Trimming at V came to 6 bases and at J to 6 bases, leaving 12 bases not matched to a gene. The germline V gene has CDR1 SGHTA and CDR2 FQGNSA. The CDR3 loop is CASSNSGTGGGFEQYF. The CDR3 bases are TGTGCCAGCAGTAACTCCGGGACAGGGGGCGGGTTCGAGCAGTACTTC.

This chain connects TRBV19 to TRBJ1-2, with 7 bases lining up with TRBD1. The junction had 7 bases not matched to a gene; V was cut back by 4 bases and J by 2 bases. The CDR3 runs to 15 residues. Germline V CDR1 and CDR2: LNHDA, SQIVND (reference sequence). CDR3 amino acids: CASSRPGQRNYGYTF. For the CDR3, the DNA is TGTGCCAGTAGTAGGCCGGGACAGAGGAACTATGGCTACACCTTC.

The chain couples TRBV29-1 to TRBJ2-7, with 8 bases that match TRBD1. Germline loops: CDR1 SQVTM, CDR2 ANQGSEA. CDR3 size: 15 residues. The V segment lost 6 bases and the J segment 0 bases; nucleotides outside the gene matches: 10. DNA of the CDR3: TGCAGCGTCCCCGGACAGGGACTCTTCTCCTACGAGCAGTACTTC. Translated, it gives CSVPGQGLFSYEQYF.

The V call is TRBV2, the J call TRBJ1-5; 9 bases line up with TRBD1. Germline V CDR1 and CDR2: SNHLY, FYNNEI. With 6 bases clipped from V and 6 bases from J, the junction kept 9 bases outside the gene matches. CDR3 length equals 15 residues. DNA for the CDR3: TGTGCCAGCAGCCGGGGACAGGGTACGGGTCAGCCCCAGCATTTT. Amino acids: CASSRGQGTGQPQHF.

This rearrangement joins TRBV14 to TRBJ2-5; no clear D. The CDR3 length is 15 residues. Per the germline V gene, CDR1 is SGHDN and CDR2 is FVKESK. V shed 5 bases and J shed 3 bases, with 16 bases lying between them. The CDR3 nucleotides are TGTGCCAGCAGCGATATCCGAGACACCAAAGAGACCCAGTACTTC. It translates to CASSDIRDTKETQYF.

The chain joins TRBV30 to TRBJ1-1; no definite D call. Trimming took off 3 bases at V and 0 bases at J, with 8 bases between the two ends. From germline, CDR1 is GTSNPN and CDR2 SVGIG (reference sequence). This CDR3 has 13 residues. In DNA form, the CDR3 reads TGTGCCTGGAGATCGGGGATGAACACTGAAGCTTTCTTT. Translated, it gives CAWRSGMNTEAFF.

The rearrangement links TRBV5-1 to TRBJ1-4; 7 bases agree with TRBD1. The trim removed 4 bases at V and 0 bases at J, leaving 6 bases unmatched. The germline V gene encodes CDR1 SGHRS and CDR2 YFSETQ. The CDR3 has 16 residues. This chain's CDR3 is CASSPYTGATNEKLFF. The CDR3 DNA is TGCGCCAGCAGCCCATACACAGGGGCAACTAATGAAAAACTGTTTTTT.

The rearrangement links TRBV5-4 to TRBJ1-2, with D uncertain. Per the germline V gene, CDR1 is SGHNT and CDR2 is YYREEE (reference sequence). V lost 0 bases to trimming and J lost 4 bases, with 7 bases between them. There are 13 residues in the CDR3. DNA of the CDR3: TGTGCCAGCAGCTTGGGACTGAGCTATGGCTACACCTTC. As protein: CASSLGLSYGYTF.

CDR3 DNA sequence: TGCGCCAGCAGTGAGGTGGGACAGGGAAGCACAGATACGCAGTATTTT. Encoded protein: CASSEVGQGSTDTQYF. The chain combines TRBV10-1 with TRBJ2-3; 9 nucleotides align to TRBD1. With 2 bases clipped from V and 0 bases from J, the junction kept 3 bases outside the gene matches. Looked up from germline, CDR1 is WNHNN and CDR2 is SYGVQD (reference sequence). This CDR3 has 16 residues.

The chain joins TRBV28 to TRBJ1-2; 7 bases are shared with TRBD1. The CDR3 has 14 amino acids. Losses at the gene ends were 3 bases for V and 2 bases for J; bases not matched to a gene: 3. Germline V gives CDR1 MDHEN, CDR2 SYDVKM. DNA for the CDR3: TGTGCCAGCAGTTTGAGACAGGGCAACTATGGCTACACCTTC. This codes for CASSLRQGNYGYTF.

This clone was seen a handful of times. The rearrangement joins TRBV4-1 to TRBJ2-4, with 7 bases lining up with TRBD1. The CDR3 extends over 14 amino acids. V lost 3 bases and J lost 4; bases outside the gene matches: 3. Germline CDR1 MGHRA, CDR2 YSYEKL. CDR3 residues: CASSHWGQKNIQYF. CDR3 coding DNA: TGCGCCAGCAGCCACTGGGGACAGAAAAACATTCAGTACTTC.

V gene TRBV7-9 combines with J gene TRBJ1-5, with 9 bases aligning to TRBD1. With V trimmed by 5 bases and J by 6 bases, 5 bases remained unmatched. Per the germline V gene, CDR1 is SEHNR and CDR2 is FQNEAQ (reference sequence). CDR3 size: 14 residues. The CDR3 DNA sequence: TGTGCCAGCAGCCTTACAGGGGGCGGTCAGCCCCAGCATTTT. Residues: CASSLTGGGQPQHF.

In DNA form, the CDR3 reads TGTGCCAGCAGCCATCTACTAGCATCGAACACCGGGGAGCTGTTTTTT. It encodes CASSHLLASNTGELFF. V and J are TRBV3-1 (or the pseudogene TRBV3-2) and TRBJ2-2; D possibly corresponds to TRBD2 (6 bases). This CDR3 comprises 16 residues. The germline CDR1 and CDR2 sequences are LGHDT and YNNKEL (reference sequence). V was trimmed by 3 bases and J by 0 bases, leaving 11 bases between them.

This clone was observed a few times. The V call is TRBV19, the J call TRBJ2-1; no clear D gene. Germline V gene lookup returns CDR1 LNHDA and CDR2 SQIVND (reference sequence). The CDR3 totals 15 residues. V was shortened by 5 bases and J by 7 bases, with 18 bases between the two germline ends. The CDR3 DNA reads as TGTGCCAGTAGTCGTGGCGCCAGCGCTTCAAATGAGCAGTTCTTC. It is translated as CASSRGASASNEQFF.

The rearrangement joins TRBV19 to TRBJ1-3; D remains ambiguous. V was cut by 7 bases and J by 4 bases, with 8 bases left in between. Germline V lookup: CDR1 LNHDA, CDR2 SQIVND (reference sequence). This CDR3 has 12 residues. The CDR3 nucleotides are TGTGCCAGTACCCCCTCCGGAAACACCATATATTTT. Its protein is CASTPSGNTIYF.

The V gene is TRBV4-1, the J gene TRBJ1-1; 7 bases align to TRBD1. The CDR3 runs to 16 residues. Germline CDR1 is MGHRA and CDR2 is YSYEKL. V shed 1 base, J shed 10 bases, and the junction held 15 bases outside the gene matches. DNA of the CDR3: TGCGCCAGCAGCCAAGCCATGACAGGGCGCAAACTAGGAGCTTTCTTT. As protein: CASSQAMTGRKLGAFF.

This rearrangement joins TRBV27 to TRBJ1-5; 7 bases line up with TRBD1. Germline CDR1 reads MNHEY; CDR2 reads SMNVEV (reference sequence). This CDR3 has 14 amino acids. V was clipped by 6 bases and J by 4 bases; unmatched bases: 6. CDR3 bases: TGTGCCAGCAGCGAGGGCAGGGGGAATCAGCCCCAGCATTTT. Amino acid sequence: CASSEGRGNQPQHF.

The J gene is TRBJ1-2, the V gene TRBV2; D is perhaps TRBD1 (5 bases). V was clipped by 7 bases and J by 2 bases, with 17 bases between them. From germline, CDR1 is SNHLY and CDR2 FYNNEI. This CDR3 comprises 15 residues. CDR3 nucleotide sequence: TGTGCCAGCATGCCCCGGGTGGGGCGAAACTATGGCTACACCTTC. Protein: CASMPRVGRNYGYTF.

The CDR3 bases are TGTGCCAGCAGTTTCGTACAGGGAGTGAACACTGAAGCTTTCTTT. This translates into CASSFVQGVNTEAFF. The chain has TRBV6-6 and TRBJ1-1, with D perhaps matching TRBD1 (6 bases). Germline V gives CDR1 MNHNY, CDR2 SVGAGI (reference sequence). CDR3 length: 15 residues. Trimming left V 4 bases short and J 0 bases short, with 12 bases between.

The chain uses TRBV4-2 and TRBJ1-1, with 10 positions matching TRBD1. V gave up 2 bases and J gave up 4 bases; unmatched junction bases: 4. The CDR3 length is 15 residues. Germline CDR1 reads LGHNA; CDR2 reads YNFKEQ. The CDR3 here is CASSQTWTGGTEAFF. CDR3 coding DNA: TGTGCCAGCAGCCAAACCTGGACAGGGGGCACTGAAGCTTTCTTT.

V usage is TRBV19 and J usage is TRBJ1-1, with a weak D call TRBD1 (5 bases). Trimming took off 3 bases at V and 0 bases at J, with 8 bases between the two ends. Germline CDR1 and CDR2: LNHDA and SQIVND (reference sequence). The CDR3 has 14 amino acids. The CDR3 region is CASSIRTLNTEAFF. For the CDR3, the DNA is TGTGCCAGTAGTATTCGGACACTGAACACTGAAGCTTTCTTT.

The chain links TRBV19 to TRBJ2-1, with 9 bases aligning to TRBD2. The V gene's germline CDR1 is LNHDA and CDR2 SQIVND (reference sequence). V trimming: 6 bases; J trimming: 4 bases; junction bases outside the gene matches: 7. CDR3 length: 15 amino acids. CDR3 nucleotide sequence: TGTGCCAGTAGCGCCGAACTAGCGGGTTACAATGAGCAGTTCTTC. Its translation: CASSAELAGYNEQFF.

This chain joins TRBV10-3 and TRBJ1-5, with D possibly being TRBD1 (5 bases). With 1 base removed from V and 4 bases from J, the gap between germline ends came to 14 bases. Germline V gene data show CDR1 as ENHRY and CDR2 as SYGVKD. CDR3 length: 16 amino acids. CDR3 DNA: TGTGCCATCAGTGAGTTTGAAGGGGTTCTTAATCAGCCCCAGCATTTT. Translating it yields CAISEFEGVLNQPQHF.

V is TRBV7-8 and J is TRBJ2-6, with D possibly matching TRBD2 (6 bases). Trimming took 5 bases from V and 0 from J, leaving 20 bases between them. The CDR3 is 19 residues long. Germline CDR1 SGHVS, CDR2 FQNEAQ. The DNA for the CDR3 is TGTGCCAGCAGCCGTACGGTGGTGGCGGGAAGCTCTGGGGCCAACGTCCTGACTTTC. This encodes CASSRTVVAGSSGANVLTF. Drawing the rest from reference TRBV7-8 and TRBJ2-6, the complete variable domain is GAGVSQSPRYKVAKRGQDVALRCDPISGHVSLFWYQQALGQGPEFLTYFQNEAQLDKSGLPSDRFFAERPEGSVSTLKIQRTQQEDSAVYLCASSRTVVAGSSGANVLTFGAGSRLTVL.